These 15 T cell receptor beta chains were all obtained from the same sample, sequenced in a study of T cell responses to AZD1222 COVID-19 vaccine. Data came from immunoSEQ multiplex PCR; TCRdb stores just in-frame clones and leaves some out. Of approximately 120,000 clones in the sample, just over 90% were seen once. Sequenced here: peripheral blood, sampled on day 0 of AZD1222 vaccination. These receptors were collected from an adult in good health.

This chain uses TRBV28 with TRBJ1-1, with D hard to call. Germline lookup yields CDR1 MDHEN and CDR2 SYDVKM. Trimming removed 7 bases at V and 6 bases at J, with 21 bases between. This CDR3 region has 15 residues. The DNA for the CDR3 is TGTGCCAGCACCCCCTCCGGCCCCGGGAGGGCTGAAGCTTTCTTT. Protein: CASTPSGPGRAEAFF.

The rearrangement uses TRBV19 and TRBJ2-1; 7 bases are a match to TRBD2. CDR3 length equals 17 residues. Per the germline V gene, CDR1 is LNHDA and CDR2 is SQIVND (reference sequence). V lost 3 bases to trimming and J lost 7 bases; unmatched junction nucleotides: 15. This CDR3 is CASSIGSASGKGNEQFF. CDR3 coding DNA: TGTGCCAGTAGTATCGGCAGTGCTAGCGGTAAAGGGAATGAGCAGTTCTTC. Drawing the rest from reference TRBV19 and TRBJ2-1, the complete variable domain is DGGITQSPKYLFRKEGQNVTLSCEQNLNHDAMYWYRQDPGQGLRLIYYSQIVNDFQKGDIAEGYSVSREKKESFPLTVTSAQKNPTAFYLCASSIGSASGKGNEQFFGPGTRLTVL.

CDR3 amino acids: CASSEEGSGNTIYF. CDR3 nucleotide sequence: TGTGCCAGCAGTGAAGAAGGATCTGGAAACACCATATATTTT. The V gene is TRBV6-1, the J gene TRBJ1-3; D gene unclear. This CDR3 contains 14 residues. Between the trimmed V and J ends, which lost 1 base and 1 base, there was a span of 5 bases. Germline V gene sequence: CDR1 MNHNS, CDR2 SASEGT.

The chain links TRBV19 to TRBJ1-1, with D maybe TRBD1 (5 bases). The CDR3 is 14 residues long. V was trimmed by 5 bases and J by 1 base, leaving 11 bases between them. Germline V gene sequence: CDR1 LNHDA, CDR2 SQIVND (reference sequence). This CDR3 is CASSLLGANTEAFF. CDR3 DNA: TGTGCCAGTAGTTTGTTAGGGGCGAACACTGAAGCTTTCTTT.

V is TRBV2 and J is TRBJ2-7; D is ambiguous. The CDR3 has 11 amino acids. Germline V gene sequence: CDR1 SNHLY, CDR2 FYNNEI. Between the trimmed V and J ends, which lost 5 bases and 9 bases, there was a span of 11 bases. CDR3 DNA: TGTGCCAGCAGTTCGCTGGGCCGGCAGTACTTC. Residues: CASSSLGRQYF.

The chain combines TRBV6-6 with TRBJ1-6; D perhaps matches TRBD1 (6 bases). This CDR3 contains 13 residues. Trimming stripped 10 bases from V and 5 bases from J, with 12 bases between. Germline V gives CDR1 MNHNY, CDR2 SVGAGI (reference sequence). This chain's CDR3 is CATGADDNSPLHF. Written as DNA, the CDR3 is TGTGCCACAGGGGCAGATGATAATTCACCCCTCCACTTT.

The chain joins TRBV28 to TRBJ2-1; D is tentatively TRBD1 or TRBD2 (5 bases each). Trimming took 4 bases from V and 6 from J, leaving 7 bases between them. The germline CDR1 and CDR2 sequences are MDHEN and SYDVKM. CDR3 length: 12 residues. The CDR3 coding sequence is TGTGCCAGCAGTTGGGGGATCAATGAGCAGTTCTTC. Translating gives CASSWGINEQFF.

The chain recombines TRBV5-4 with TRBJ1-2; D is perhaps TRBD1 (5 bases). The CDR3 is made up of 12 amino acids. V lost 3 bases to trimming and J lost 6 bases, with 9 bases between them. Looked up from germline, CDR1 is SGHNT and CDR2 is YYREEE (reference sequence). The CDR3 region has the DNA TGTGCCAGCAGCTGGGACGCGGATGGCTACACCTTC. Its protein product is CASSWDADGYTF.

The chain joins TRBV27 to TRBJ1-2; TRBD1 aligns across 8 bases. The CDR3 spans 16 residues. Germline CDR1 and CDR2: MNHEY and SMNVEV (reference sequence). J lost 2 bases, V lost 5 bases, and 10 bases had no gene match. CDR3 residues: CASSPRTGRSNYGYTF. The CDR3 bases are TGTGCCAGCAGTCCCAGGACAGGGAGATCGAACTATGGCTACACCTTC.

The chain couples TRBV11-2 to TRBJ2-5; 9 bases agree with TRBD1. Germline CDR1 and CDR2: SGHAT and FQNNGV. Unmatched junction bases numbered 1, after V lost 3 bases and J lost 5 bases. The CDR3 runs 13 residues. CDR3 sequence reads: CASSFDRGETQYF. Written as DNA, the CDR3 is TGTGCCAGCAGCTTCGACAGGGGGGAGACCCAGTACTTC.

V usage is TRBV6-1 and J usage is TRBJ1-2; possible D gene TRBD1, 5 bases. CDR1 is MNHNS and CDR2 is SASEGT in the germline V gene. V dropped 2 bases and J dropped 4 bases, with 11 bases sitting between them. The CDR3 runs 14 residues. The CDR3 reads CASSERGVAYGYTF. CDR3 bases: TGTGCCAGCAGTGAACGGGGGGTCGCCTATGGCTACACCTTC.

The chain couples TRBV9 to TRBJ2-2; TRBD2 matches at 8 bases. Germline V gene data show CDR1 as SGDLS and CDR2 as YYNGEE. CDR3 length: 15 residues. V shed 4 bases, J shed 1 base, and the junction held 3 bases outside the gene matches. The CDR3 region has the DNA TGTGCCAGCAGCCAGCGGGAGTTGAACACCGGGGAGCTGTTTTTT. Its protein is CASSQRELNTGELFF.

The chain uses TRBV11-2 and TRBJ2-4; 9 nucleotides agree with TRBD2. The J segment lost 5 bases and the V segment lost 5 bases, leaving 4 bases of the junction unmatched. The CDR3 totals 14 residues. CDR1 SGHAT and CDR2 FQNNGV come from the germline V gene. CDR3 sequence: CASSQGLAENIQYF. In DNA, the CDR3 is TGTGCCAGCAGCCAGGGACTAGCAGAAAACATTCAGTACTTC.

CDR3 coding DNA: TGTGCCAGTCGGGGCCGCACCGGGGAGCTGTTTTTT. Its translation is CASRGRTGELFF. This chain links TRBV11-3 with TRBJ2-2; D possibly uses TRBD1 or TRBD2 (5 bases each). Per the germline V gene, CDR1 is SGHNT and CDR2 is YENEEA. The CDR3 loop spans 12 amino acids. V was pared by 9 bases and J by 4 bases, with 9 bases between.

V and J are TRBV3-1 (or the pseudogene TRBV3-2) and TRBJ2-7; D may be TRBD1 (7 bases). This CDR3 region has 13 residues. Germline lookup yields CDR1 LGHDT and CDR2 YNNKEL (reference sequence). V lost 5 bases and J 5 bases, leaving 13 bases between the germline ends. The DNA for the CDR3 is TGTGCCAGCAGCGTCAGGGGGGACCACGAGCAGTACTTC. Protein: CASSVRGDHEQYF.